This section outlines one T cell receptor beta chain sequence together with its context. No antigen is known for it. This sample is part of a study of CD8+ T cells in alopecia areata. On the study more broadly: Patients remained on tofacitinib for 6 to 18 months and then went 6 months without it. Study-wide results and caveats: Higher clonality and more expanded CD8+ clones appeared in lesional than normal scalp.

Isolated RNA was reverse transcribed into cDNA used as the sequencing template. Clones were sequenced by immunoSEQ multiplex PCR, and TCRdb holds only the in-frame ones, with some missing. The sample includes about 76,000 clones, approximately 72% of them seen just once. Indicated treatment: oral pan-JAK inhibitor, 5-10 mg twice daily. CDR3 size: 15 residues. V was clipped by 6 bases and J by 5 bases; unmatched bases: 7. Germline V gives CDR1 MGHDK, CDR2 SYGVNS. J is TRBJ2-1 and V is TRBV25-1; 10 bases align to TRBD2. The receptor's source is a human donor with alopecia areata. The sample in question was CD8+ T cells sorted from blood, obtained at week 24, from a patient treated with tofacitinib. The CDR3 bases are TGTGCCAGCAGGAGAGGAGCGGGGGGGAACAATGAGCAGTTCTTC. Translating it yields CASRRGAGGNNEQFF.